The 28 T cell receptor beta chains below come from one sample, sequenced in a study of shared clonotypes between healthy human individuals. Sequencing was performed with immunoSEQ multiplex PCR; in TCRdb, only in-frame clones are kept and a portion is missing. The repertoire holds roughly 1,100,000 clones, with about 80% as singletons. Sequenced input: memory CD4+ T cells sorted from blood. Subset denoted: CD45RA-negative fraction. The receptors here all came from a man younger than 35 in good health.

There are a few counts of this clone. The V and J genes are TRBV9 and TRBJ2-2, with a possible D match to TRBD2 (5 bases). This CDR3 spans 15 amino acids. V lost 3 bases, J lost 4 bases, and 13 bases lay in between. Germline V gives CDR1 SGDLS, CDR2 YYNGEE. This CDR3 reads CASSGAGGSTGELFF. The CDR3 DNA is TGTGCCAGCAGCGGCGCTGGAGGTTCCACCGGGGAGCTGTTTTTT.

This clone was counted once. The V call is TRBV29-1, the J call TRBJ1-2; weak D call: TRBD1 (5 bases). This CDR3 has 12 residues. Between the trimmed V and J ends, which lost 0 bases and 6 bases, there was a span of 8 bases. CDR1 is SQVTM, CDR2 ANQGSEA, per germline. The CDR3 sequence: CSVEDREDGYTF. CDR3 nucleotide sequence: TGCAGCGTTGAAGACAGGGAAGATGGCTACACCTTC.

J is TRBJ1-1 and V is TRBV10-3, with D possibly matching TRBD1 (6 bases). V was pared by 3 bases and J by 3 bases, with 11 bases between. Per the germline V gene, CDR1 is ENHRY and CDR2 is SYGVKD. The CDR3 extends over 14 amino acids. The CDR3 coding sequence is TGTGCCATCAGTGATCAAGGGGGAGACACTGAAGCTTTCTTT. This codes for CAISDQGGDTEAFF.

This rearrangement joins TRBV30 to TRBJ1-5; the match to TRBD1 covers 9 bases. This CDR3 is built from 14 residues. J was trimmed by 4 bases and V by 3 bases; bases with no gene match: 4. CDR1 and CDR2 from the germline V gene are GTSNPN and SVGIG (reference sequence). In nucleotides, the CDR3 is TGTGCCTGGAGATCGACAGGGGGGAATCAGCCCCAGCATTTT. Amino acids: CAWRSTGGNQPQHF.

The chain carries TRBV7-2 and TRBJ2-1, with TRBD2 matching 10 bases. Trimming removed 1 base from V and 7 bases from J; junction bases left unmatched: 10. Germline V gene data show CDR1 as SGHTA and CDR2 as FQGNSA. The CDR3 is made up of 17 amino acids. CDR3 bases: TGTGCCAGCAGCTTAGTTCGCCCTAGCGGGAGATTAAATGAGCAGTTCTTC. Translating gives CASSLVRPSGRLNEQFF.

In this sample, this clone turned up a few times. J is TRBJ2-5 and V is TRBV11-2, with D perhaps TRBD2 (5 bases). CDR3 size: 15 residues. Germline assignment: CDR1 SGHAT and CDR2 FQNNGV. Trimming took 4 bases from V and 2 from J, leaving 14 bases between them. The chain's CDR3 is CASSSVAGEQETQYF. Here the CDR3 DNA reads TGTGCCAGCAGCTCCGTAGCCGGGGAACAAGAGACCCAGTACTTC.

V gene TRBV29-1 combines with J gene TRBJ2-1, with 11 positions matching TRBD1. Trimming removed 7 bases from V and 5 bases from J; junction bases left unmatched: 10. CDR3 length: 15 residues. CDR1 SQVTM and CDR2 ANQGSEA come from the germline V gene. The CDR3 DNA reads TGCAGCGCTAAACGGACAGGGGGCCACAACAATGAGCAGTTCTTC. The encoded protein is CSAKRTGGHNNEQFF.

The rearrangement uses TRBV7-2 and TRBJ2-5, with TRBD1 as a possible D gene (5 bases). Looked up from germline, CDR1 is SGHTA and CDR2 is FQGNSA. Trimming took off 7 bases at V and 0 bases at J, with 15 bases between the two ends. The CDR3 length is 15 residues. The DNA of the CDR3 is TGTGCCAGCACCCAGGACGGCAGGGACCAAGAGACCCAGTACTTC. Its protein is CASTQDGRDQETQYF.

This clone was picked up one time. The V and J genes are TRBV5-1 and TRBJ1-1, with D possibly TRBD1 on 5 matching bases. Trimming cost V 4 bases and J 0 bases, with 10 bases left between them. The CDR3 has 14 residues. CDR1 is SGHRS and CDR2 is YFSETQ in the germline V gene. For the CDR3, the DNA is TGCGCCAGCAGCCTGGGGACCATGAACACTGAAGCTTTCTTT. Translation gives CASSLGTMNTEAFF.

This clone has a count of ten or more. The CDR3 loop reads CASSFPGATGELFF. CDR3 in DNA: TGTGCCAGCAGCTTCCCAGGAGCGACCGGGGAGCTGTTTTTT. The chain links TRBV7-2 to TRBJ2-2, with D unresolved. The germline gives CDR1 SGHTA, CDR2 FQGNSA. The length of the CDR3 is 14 residues. V dropped 3 bases and J dropped 5 bases, with 10 bases sitting between them.

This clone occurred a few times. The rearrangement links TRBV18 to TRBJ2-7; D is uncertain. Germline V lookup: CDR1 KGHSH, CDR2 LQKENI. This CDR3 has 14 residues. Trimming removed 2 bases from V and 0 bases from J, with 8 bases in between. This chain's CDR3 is CASSPISTSYEQYF. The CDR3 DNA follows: TGTGCCAGCTCACCAATCTCGACCTCCTACGAGCAGTACTTC.

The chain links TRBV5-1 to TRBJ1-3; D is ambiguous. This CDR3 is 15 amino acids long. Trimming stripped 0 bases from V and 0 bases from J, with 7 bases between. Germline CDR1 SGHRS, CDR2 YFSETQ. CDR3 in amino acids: CASSLAASSGNTIYF. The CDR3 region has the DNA TGCGCCAGCAGCTTGGCGGCGAGCTCTGGAAACACCATATATTTT.

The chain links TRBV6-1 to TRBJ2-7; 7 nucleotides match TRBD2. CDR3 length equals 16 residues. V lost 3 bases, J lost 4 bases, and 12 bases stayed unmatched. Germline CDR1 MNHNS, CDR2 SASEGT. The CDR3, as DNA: TGTGCCAGCAGTGATGCCCGAGGCGGGAGTCCATACGAGCAGTACTTC. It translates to CASSDARGGSPYEQYF.

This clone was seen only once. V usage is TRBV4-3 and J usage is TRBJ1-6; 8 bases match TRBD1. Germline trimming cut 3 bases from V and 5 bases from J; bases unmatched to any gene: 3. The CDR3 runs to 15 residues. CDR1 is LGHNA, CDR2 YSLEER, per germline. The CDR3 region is CASSQMGQDNSPLHF. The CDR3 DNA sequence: TGCGCCAGCAGCCAGATGGGACAGGATAATTCACCCCTCCACTTT.

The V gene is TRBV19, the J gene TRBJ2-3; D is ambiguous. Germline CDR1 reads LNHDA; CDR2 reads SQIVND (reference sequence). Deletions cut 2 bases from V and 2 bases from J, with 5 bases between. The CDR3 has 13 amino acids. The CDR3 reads CASSIRNTDTQYF. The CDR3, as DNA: TGTGCCAGTAGTATACGTAACACAGATACGCAGTATTTT.

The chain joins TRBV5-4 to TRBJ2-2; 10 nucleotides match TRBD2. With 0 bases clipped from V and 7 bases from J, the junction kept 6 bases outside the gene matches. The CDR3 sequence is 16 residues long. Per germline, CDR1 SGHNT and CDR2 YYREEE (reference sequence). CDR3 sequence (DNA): TGTGCCAGCAGCTTGGCAAGCGGGAGGGCCGTCGGGGAGCTGTTTTTT. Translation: CASSLASGRAVGELFF.

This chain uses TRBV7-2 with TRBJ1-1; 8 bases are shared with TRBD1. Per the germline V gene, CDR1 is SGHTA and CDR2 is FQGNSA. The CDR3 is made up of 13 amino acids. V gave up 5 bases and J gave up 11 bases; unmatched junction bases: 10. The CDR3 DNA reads TGTGCCAGCAGCCCAGGGGGCGGAGTGGGGGCTTTCTTT. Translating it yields CASSPGGGVGAFF. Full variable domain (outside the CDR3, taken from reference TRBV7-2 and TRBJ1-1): GAGVSQSPSNKVTEKGKDVELRCDPISGHTALYWYRQSLGQGLEFLIYFQGNSAPDKSGLPSDRFSAERTGGSVSTLTIQRTQQEDSAVYLCASSPGGGVGAFFGQGTRLTVV.

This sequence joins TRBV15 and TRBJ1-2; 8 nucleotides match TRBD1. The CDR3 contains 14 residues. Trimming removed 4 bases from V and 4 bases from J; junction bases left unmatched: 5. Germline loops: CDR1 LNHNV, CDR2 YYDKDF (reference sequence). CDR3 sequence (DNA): TGTGCCACCAGCACCGGGACAGGCCCCTATGGCTACACCTTC. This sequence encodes CATSTGTGPYGYTF. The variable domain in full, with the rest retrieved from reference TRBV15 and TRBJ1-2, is DAMVIQNPRYQVTQFGKPVTLSCSQTLNHNVMYWYQQKSSQAPKLLFHYYDKDFNNEADTPDNFQSRRPNTSFCFLDIRSPGLGDTAMYLCATSTGTGPYGYTFGSGTRLTVV.

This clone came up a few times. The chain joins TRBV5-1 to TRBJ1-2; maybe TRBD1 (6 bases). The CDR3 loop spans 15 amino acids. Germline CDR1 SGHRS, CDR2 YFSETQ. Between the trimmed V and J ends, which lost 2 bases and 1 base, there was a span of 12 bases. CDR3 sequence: CASSFGQGINYGYTF. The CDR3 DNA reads TGCGCCAGCAGCTTCGGCCAGGGGATTAACTATGGCTACACCTTC.

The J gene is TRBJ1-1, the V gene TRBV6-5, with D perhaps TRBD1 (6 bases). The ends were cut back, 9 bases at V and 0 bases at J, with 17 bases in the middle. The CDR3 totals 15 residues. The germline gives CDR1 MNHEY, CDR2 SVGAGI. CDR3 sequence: CASITHREMNTEAFF. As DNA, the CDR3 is TGTGCCAGTATTACCCACAGGGAAATGAACACTGAAGCTTTCTTT.

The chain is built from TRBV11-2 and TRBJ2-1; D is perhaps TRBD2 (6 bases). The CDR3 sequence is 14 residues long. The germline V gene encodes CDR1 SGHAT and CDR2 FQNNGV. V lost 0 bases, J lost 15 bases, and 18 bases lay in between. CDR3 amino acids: CASSLDRGSGMPFF. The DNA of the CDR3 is TGTGCCAGCAGCTTAGATAGGGGTAGCGGAATGCCGTTCTTC. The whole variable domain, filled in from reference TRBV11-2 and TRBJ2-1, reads EAGVAQSPRYKIIEKRQSVAFWCNPISGHATLYWYQQILGQGPKLLIQFQNNGVVDDSQLPKDRFSAERLKGVDSTLKIQPAKLEDSAVYLCASSLDRGSGMPFFGPGTRLTVL.

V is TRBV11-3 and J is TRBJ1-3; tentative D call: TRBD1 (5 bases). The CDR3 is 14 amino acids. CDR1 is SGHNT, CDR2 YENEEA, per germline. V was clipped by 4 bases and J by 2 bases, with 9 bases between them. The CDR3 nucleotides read TGTGCCAGCAGCTCTGACAGTGCTGGAAACACCATATATTTT. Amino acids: CASSSDSAGNTIYF.

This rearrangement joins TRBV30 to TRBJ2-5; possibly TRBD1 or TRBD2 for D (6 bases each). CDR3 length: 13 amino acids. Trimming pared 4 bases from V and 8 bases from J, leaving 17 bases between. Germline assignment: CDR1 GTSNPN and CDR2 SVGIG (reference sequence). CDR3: CAWIQSGGLTQYF. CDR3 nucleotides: TGTGCCTGGATCCAGTCCGGGGGCCTCACCCAGTACTTC.

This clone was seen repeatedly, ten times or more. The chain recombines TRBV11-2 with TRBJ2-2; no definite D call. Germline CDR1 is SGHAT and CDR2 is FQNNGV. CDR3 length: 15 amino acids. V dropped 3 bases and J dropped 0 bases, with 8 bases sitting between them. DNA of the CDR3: TGTGCCAGCAGCTTGTGGCCCGCGAACACCGGGGAGCTGTTTTTT. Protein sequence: CASSLWPANTGELFF.

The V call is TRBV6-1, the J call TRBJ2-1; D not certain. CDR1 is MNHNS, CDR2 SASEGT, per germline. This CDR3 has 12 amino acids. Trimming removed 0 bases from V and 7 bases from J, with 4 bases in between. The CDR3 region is CASSEARNEQFF. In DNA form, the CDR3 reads TGTGCCAGCAGTGAAGCCCGAAATGAGCAGTTCTTC.

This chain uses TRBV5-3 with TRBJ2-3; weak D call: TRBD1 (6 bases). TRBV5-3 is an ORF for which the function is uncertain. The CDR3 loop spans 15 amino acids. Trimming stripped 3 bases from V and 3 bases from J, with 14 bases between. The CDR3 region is CARSSINRETDTQYF. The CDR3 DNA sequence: TGTGCCAGAAGCTCTATAAACAGGGAGACAGATACGCAGTATTTT.

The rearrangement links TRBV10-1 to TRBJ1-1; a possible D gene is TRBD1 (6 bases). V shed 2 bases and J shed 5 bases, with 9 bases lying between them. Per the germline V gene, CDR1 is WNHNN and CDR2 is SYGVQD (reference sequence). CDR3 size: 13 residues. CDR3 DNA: TGCGCCAGCAGTGAGCAACAGGGTACTGAAGCTTTCTTT. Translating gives CASSEQQGTEAFF.

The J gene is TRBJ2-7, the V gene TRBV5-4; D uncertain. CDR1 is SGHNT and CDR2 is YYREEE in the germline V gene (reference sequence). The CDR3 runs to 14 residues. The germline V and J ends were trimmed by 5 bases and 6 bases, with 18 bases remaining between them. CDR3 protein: CASRSPSGDSEQYF. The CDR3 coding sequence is TGTGCCAGCAGGTCTCCCAGTGGGGATTCCGAGCAGTACTTC.